A selection of T cell receptor beta chains follows, all from one sample in a study of early T cells in non-severe SARS-CoV-2 infection. TCRdb processed the 5' RACE reads anew with MiXCR; each CDR3 protein has one entry. The data show around 60,000 distinct CDR3 sequences, more than 9.5% seen once. Sequenced material: whole blood. These receptors came from an adult who was a healthcare worker with PCR-confirmed SARS-CoV-2 infection or an uninfected control (not recorded which). Each CDR3 is given with its conserved first and last residue. Fields, in order: J gene, D gene, V gene, clone size, CDR3 DNA, CDR3 protein. The D gene is left open where the match is weak. The size entry is marked missing in some rows and otherwise reads once, few, many or a size class.

j_gene: TRBJ2-7; d_gene: -; v_gene: TRBV6-5; abundance: few; CDR3nt: TGTGCCAGCAGTTACTCGTATCGGTCCTACGAGCAGTACTTC; CDR3aa: CASSYSYRSYEQYF
j_gene: TRBJ2-4; d_gene: -; v_gene: TRBV28; abundance: few; CDR3nt: TGTGCCAGCAGCCGTCGAGGCAGCATAGCCAAAAACATTCAGTACTTC; CDR3aa: CASSRRGSIAKNIQYF
j_gene: TRBJ2-7; d_gene: -; v_gene: TRBV2; abundance: many; CDR3nt: TGTGCCAGCAGTGAAGACCCCCCAGGGTTGGGCGCCTACGAGCAGTACTTC; CDR3aa: CASSEDPPGLGAYEQYF
j_gene: TRBJ2-2; d_gene: -; v_gene: TRBV6-6; abundance: few; CDR3nt: TGTGCCAGCAGTTACATAGCCACCGGGGAGCTGTTTTTT; CDR3aa: CASSYIATGELFF
j_gene: TRBJ1-1; d_gene: -; v_gene: TRBV6-6; abundance: -; CDR3nt: TGTGCCAGCAGTAGAGTACCTGAAGCTTTCTTT; CDR3aa: CASSRVPEAFF
j_gene: TRBJ1-5; d_gene: -; v_gene: TRBV10-3; abundance: many; CDR3nt: TGTGCCATCAGTGAGTCAGGTGGTGGGGCGGGCAATCAGCCCCAGCATTTT; CDR3aa: CAISESGGGAGNQPQHF
j_gene: TRBJ2-5; d_gene: -; v_gene: TRBV29-1; abundance: many; CDR3nt: TGCAGCGTTACGGGCGGTGGGGGTCAAGAGACCCAGTACTTC; CDR3aa: CSVTGGGGQETQYF
j_gene: TRBJ2-7; d_gene: -; v_gene: TRBV4-1; abundance: many; CDR3nt: TGCGCCAGCAGCCAAGAGGACAAGCAGTACTTC; CDR3aa: CASSQEDKQYF
j_gene: TRBJ2-5; d_gene: -; v_gene: TRBV20-1; abundance: few; CDR3nt: TGCAGCGCTACCCCTCTCGGTGGGGGCCACCACCAAGAGACCCAGTACTTC; CDR3aa: CSATPLGGGHHQETQYF
j_gene: TRBJ2-3; d_gene: TRBD2; v_gene: TRBV6-5; abundance: few; CDR3nt: TGTGCCAGCATTTTCTGCGGGAGCGGAGATACGCAGTATTTT; CDR3aa: CASIFCGSGDTQYF
j_gene: TRBJ2-7; d_gene: TRBD2; v_gene: TRBV5-4; abundance: -; CDR3nt: TGTGCCAGCACCATTAGCGGGAGGGGCCTCTCCTACGAGCAGTACTTC; CDR3aa: CASTISGRGLSYEQYF
j_gene: TRBJ2-7; d_gene: -; v_gene: TRBV20-1; abundance: many; CDR3nt: TGCAGTGCAAGAGGGGTGGACCCCTACGAGCAGTACTTC; CDR3aa: CSARGVDPYEQYF
j_gene: TRBJ2-5; d_gene: -; v_gene: TRBV6-6; abundance: few; CDR3nt: TGTGCCAGCAGTTACTCGGCGGCTAAGGGGGAGACCCAGTACTTC; CDR3aa: CASSYSAAKGETQYF
j_gene: TRBJ2-3; d_gene: TRBD1; v_gene: TRBV7-9; abundance: many; CDR3nt: TGTGCCAGCAGCCCGACAGGGTCTTACACAGATACGCAGTATTTT; CDR3aa: CASSPTGSYTDTQYF
j_gene: TRBJ1-5; d_gene: -; v_gene: TRBV6-5; abundance: few; CDR3nt: TGTGCCAGCAGCCTTCGACAGGACTGGCAGCCCCAGCATTTT; CDR3aa: CASSLRQDWQPQHF
j_gene: TRBJ2-2; d_gene: -; v_gene: TRBV29-1; abundance: few; CDR3nt: TGCAGCGTTGAAGATCGCAGGGGCACCGGGGAGCTGTTTTTT; CDR3aa: CSVEDRRGTGELFF
j_gene: TRBJ2-1; d_gene: TRBD2; v_gene: TRBV13; abundance: few; CDR3nt: TGTGCCAGCAGCCTTTATGAGCTAGCGGGAGCGAATGAGCAGTTCTTC; CDR3aa: CASSLYELAGANEQFF
j_gene: TRBJ1-2; d_gene: TRBD1; v_gene: TRBV15; abundance: many; CDR3nt: TGTGCCACCAGCAGGAACAGGGGCGGGGATGGCTACACCTTC; CDR3aa: CATSRNRGGDGYTF
j_gene: TRBJ2-7; d_gene: -; v_gene: TRBV21-1; abundance: many; CDR3nt: TGTGCCAGGCCGATGAGGGACGAGCAGTACTTC; CDR3aa: CARPMRDEQYF
j_gene: TRBJ2-1; d_gene: -; v_gene: TRBV24-1; abundance: many; CDR3nt: TGTGCCACCAGTGATTATCACAATGAGCAGTTCTTC; CDR3aa: CATSDYHNEQFF
j_gene: TRBJ1-6; d_gene: -; v_gene: TRBV2; abundance: few; CDR3nt: TGTGCCAGCAGGGCCGGGACATTAAATTCACCCCTCCACTTT; CDR3aa: CASRAGTLNSPLHF
j_gene: TRBJ2-7; d_gene: TRBD2; v_gene: TRBV6-6; abundance: -; CDR3nt: TGTGCCAGCAGTTACCCTAGCGGGGGCTCCTACGAGCAGTACTTC; CDR3aa: CASSYPSGGSYEQYF
j_gene: TRBJ2-3; d_gene: -; v_gene: TRBV21-1; abundance: few; CDR3nt: TGTGCCAGCAGCAATGGCGGGGGGGAAGATACGCAGTATTTT; CDR3aa: CASSNGGGEDTQYF
j_gene: TRBJ1-1; d_gene: -; v_gene: TRBV11-2; abundance: many; CDR3nt: TGTGCCAGTACACAGGGAAACACTGAAGCTTTCTTT; CDR3aa: CASTQGNTEAFF
j_gene: TRBJ1-4; d_gene: -; v_gene: TRBV10-3; abundance: -; CDR3nt: TGTGCCATCAGTGAGTCCGCAGGCGGGTCTGAAAAACTGTTTTTT; CDR3aa: CAISESAGGSEKLFF
j_gene: TRBJ2-7; d_gene: TRBD2; v_gene: TRBV7-9; abundance: few; CDR3nt: TGTGCCAGCAGCTCCCCCGGCGGGGGGCCGCGGGAGCAGTACTTC; CDR3aa: CASSSPGGGPREQYF
j_gene: TRBJ1-6; d_gene: -; v_gene: TRBV20-1; abundance: few; CDR3nt: TGCAGTGTCCTCGGTCGGACCTTCGTCTCACCCCTCCACTTT; CDR3aa: CSVLGRTFVSPLHF
j_gene: TRBJ2-7; d_gene: TRBD1; v_gene: TRBV4-2; abundance: many; CDR3nt: TGTGCCAGCAGCCACTCAACGGACAGGGGATCCTACGAGCAGTACTTC; CDR3aa: CASSHSTDRGSYEQYF
j_gene: TRBJ2-6; d_gene: TRBD2; v_gene: TRBV19; abundance: few; CDR3nt: TGTGCCAGCGCCTCTTCGAGGGAGGGCATTGTGGCCAACGTCCTGACTTTC; CDR3aa: CASASSREGIVANVLTF